What follows is one T cell receptor (beta chain) and its context. The protocol was immunoSEQ multiplex PCR, while the TCRdb copy is restricted to in-frame clones and leaves out a portion. The sample lists 150,000 to 200,000 clones, approximately 90% seen once, with under 2% in the top ten. This record comes from a study of blood T cell repertoires in COVID-19. The specimen was peripheral blood. The clonotype was recovered from a man aged 18 to 29 who had recovered from COVID-19.

CDR3: CSVDGTSGEASTDTQYF. The CDR3 DNA follows: TGCAGCGTTGACGGGACTAGCGGGGAAGCTAGCACAGATACGCAGTATTTT. The chain combines TRBV29-1 with TRBJ2-3, with 13 positions matching TRBD2. Germline-derived CDR1 and CDR2 are SQVTM and ANQGSEA. The trim removed 3 bases at V and 0 bases at J, leaving 6 bases unmatched. The CDR3 is made up of 17 amino acids.